One sample yielded the 16 T cell receptor beta chains listed below, sequenced in a study of T cells in Graves' hyperthyroidism and ophthalmopathy. Template material for amplifying TCR beta CDR3 regions consisted of RNA transcripts. TCR CDR3 underwent first-round RT-PCR with the HTBI primer set. One entry per CDR3 protein results from TCRdb running MiXCR on the multiplex PCR reads. The sample holds over 150,000 distinct CDR3 sequences, around 15% seen once. Sequenced material: blood. These receptors all come from a woman aged 50 to 60 with Graves' hyperthyroidism.

This clonotype appeared many times. This chain links TRBV20-1 with TRBJ2-7; either TRBD1 or TRBD2 may fit D (5 bases each). This CDR3 spans 14 amino acids. V lost 6 bases, J lost 4 bases, and 19 bases lay in between. CDR1 is DFQATT, CDR2 SNEGSKA, per germline (reference sequence). The chain's CDR3 is CSAEGPQAEYEQYF. CDR3 sequence (DNA): TGCAGTGCCGAGGGACCCCAGGCCGAGTACGAGCAGTACTTC.

This clonotype appeared many times. The gene calls are TRBV11-2 and TRBJ2-1; the match to TRBD1 covers 11 bases. Germline V gene lookup returns CDR1 SGHAT and CDR2 FQNNGV. This CDR3 has 14 amino acids. V trimming: 1 base; J trimming: 9 bases; junction bases outside the gene matches: 2. The CDR3 spells CASSLGTGGLEQFF. The CDR3 nucleotides read TGTGCCAGCAGCTTAGGGACAGGGGGCCTTGAGCAGTTCTTC.

This clonotype was detected many times. The chain recombines TRBV6-4 with TRBJ2-5; no reliable D call. The V gene lost 2 bases and the J gene lost 4 bases, with 17 bases spanning the gap. Per germline, CDR1 MRHNA and CDR2 SNTAGT. This CDR3 is built from 16 residues. The CDR3 loop reads CASSDHAFLAVETQYF. In nucleotides, the CDR3 is TGTGCCAGCAGTGACCACGCATTCTTGGCGGTAGAGACCCAGTACTTC.

This chain uses TRBV6-5 with TRBJ2-5; D is tentatively TRBD1 or TRBD2 (5 bases each). The CDR3 runs 11 residues. Deletions cut 2 bases from V and 11 bases from J, with 9 bases between. Germline loops: CDR1 MNHEY, CDR2 SVGAGI. The CDR3 sequence: CASSYVGVQYF. The CDR3 DNA follows: TGTGCCAGCAGTTACGTGGGGGTTCAGTACTTC.

This clonotype was seen ten or more times. The V gene is TRBV5-1, the J gene TRBJ1-1; perhaps TRBD1 as D (6 bases). The CDR3 totals 11 residues. Germline assignment: CDR1 SGHRS and CDR2 YFSETQ. Trimming took off 2 bases at V and 10 bases at J, with 9 bases between the two ends. Written as DNA, the CDR3 is TGCGCCAGCAGCTTAGGGGGACGAGCTTTCTTT. Translating gives CASSLGGRAFF.

This clonotype has at least ten counts. The V call is TRBV12-3 or TRBV12-4, the J call TRBJ1-2, with 8 bases lining up with TRBD1. After removal of 5 bases from V and 4 bases from J, the junction contained 0 bases not matched to a gene. This CDR3 spans 12 amino acids. In DNA, the CDR3 is TGTGCCAGCAGTGACAGGGGCTATGGCTACACCTTC. As protein: CASSDRGYGYTF.

This clonotype occurred many times. The chain recombines TRBV20-1 with TRBJ2-4; D may be TRBD2 (5 bases). The CDR3 sequence is 13 residues long. Germline CDR1 and CDR2: DFQATT and SNEGSKA (reference sequence). Trimming took 3 bases from V and 0 from J, leaving 6 bases between them. The CDR3 loop is CSASGLAKNIQYF. CDR3 DNA sequence: TGCAGTGCTAGTGGACTAGCCAAAAACATTCAGTACTTC.

The gene calls are TRBV7-9 and TRBJ1-6; D uncertain. This CDR3 comprises 14 residues. The germline V gene encodes CDR1 SEHNR and CDR2 FQNEAQ (reference sequence). V was shortened by 5 bases and J by 5 bases, with 10 bases between the two germline ends. CDR3 sequence: CASSRTLNNSPLHF. The CDR3 nucleotides are TGTGCCAGCAGCCGAACGTTGAATAATTCACCCCTCCACTTT. Filled out from reference TRBV7-9 and TRBJ1-6, the complete variable domain reads DTGVSQNPRHKITKRGQNVTFRCDPISEHNRLYWYRQTLGQGPEFLTYFQNEAQLEKSRLLSDRFSAERPKGSFSTLEIQRTEQGDSAMYLCASSRTLNNSPLHFGNGTRLTVT.

This clonotype turned up a few times. The rearrangement uses TRBV7-9 and TRBJ2-5; D unresolved. This CDR3 has 13 residues. Between the trimmed V and J ends, which lost 5 bases and 5 bases, there was a span of 12 bases. Germline V gives CDR1 SEHNR, CDR2 FQNEAQ (reference sequence). Written as DNA, the CDR3 is TGTGCCAGCAGCGTACCCCACGGCGAGACCCAGTACTTC. It yields the protein CASSVPHGETQYF.

This clonotype showed up many times. The chain recombines TRBV10-2 with TRBJ2-2; no clear D gene. Germline V gene sequence: CDR1 WSHSY, CDR2 SAAADI. The CDR3 contains 14 residues. Trimming stripped 2 bases from V and 4 bases from J, with 8 bases between. CDR3 amino acids: CASSEIRTTGELFF. The CDR3 DNA reads TGCGCCAGCAGTGAGATAAGAACCACCGGGGAGCTGTTTTTT.

This clonotype was seen ten or more times. The rearrangement uses TRBV2 and TRBJ2-5; 7 nucleotides align to TRBD1. V gave up 4 bases and J gave up 5 bases; unmatched junction bases: 7. The CDR3 spans 14 residues. CDR1 is SNHLY and CDR2 is FYNNEI in the germline V gene. Here the CDR3 reads CASSGNRGSETQYF. The CDR3 DNA follows: TGTGCCAGCAGTGGAAACAGGGGTTCGGAGACCCAGTACTTC.

About this clonotype: As the CDR3 is not closed by the conserved phenylalanine or tryptophan, this likely results from a read error. The V gene is TRBV28, the J gene TRBJ2-3, with no clear D. CDR1 and CDR2 from the germline V gene are MDHEN and SYDVKM. Trimming took 2 bases from V and 0 from J, leaving 9 bases between them. The CDR3 spans 15 residues. CDR3 sequence (DNA): TGTGCCAGCAGTTTAGTGCGGACCAGCACAGATACGCAGTATCTT. Amino acid sequence: CASSLVRTSTDTQYL.

At least ten counts were recorded for this clonotype. V usage is TRBV2 and J usage is TRBJ1-6; the match to TRBD1 covers 7 bases. This CDR3 comprises 14 residues. Germline assignment: CDR1 SNHLY and CDR2 FYNNEI. V trimming: 10 bases; J trimming: 7 bases; junction bases outside the gene matches: 10. For the CDR3, the DNA is TGTGCCAAAGCTGGGCCAGGGGGAAATTCACCCCTCCACTTT. The encoded protein is CAKAGPGGNSPLHF.

This clonotype was counted many times. The chain employs TRBV28 and TRBJ2-7; D uncertain. Trimming took off 4 bases at V and 2 bases at J, with 9 bases between the two ends. Looked up from germline, CDR1 is MDHEN and CDR2 is SYDVKM. The CDR3 totals 13 residues. The DNA of the CDR3 is TGTGCCAGCAGTTCGGTTCAGACCTACGAGCAGTACTTC. Translated, it gives CASSSVQTYEQYF.

There are many counts of this clonotype. This chain joins TRBV19 and TRBJ1-6; D ambiguous. The germline V and J ends were trimmed by 6 bases and 9 bases, with 12 bases remaining between them. The CDR3 is 13 amino acids. Germline V lookup: CDR1 LNHDA, CDR2 SQIVND (reference sequence). CDR3 region: CASSGREGSPLHF. The CDR3 region has the DNA TGTGCCAGTAGCGGCCGAGAGGGTTCACCCCTCCACTTT.

The rearrangement links TRBV7-9 to TRBJ1-3; possible D gene TRBD1, 6 bases. The V and J ends lost 8 bases and 7 bases respectively, with 18 bases between them. The CDR3 totals 14 residues. In germline, CDR1 is SEHNR, CDR2 FQNEAQ (reference sequence). The CDR3 DNA sequence: TGTGCCAGCGGACTAGGGACATCAGGCAACACCATATATTTT. Its translation: CASGLGTSGNTIYF.